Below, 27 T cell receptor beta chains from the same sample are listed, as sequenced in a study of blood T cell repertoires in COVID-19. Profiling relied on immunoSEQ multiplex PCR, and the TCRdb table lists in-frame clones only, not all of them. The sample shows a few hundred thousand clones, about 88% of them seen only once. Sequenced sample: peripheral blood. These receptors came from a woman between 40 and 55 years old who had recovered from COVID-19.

The CDR3 protein is CASSLEAREVGNTEAFF. For the CDR3, the DNA is TGTGCCAGCAGCTTAGAAGCCCGAGAGGTGGGGAACACTGAAGCTTTCTTT. This sequence joins TRBV7-6 and TRBJ1-1; no clear D gene. The CDR3 consists of 17 residues. With 1 base removed from V and 1 base from J, the gap between germline ends came to 16 bases. Germline V gene lookup returns CDR1 SGHVS and CDR2 FNYEAQ.

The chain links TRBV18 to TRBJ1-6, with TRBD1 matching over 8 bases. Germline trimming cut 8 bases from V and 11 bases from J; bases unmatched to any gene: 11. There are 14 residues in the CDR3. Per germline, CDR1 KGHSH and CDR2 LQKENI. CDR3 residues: CASAGGQGMPPLHF. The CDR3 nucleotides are TGTGCCAGCGCCGGCGGACAGGGTATGCCACCCCTCCACTTT.

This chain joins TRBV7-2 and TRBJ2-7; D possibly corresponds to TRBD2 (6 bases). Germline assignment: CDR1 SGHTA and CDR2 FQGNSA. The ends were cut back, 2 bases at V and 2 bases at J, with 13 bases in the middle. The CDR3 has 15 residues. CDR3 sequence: CASSLIGGAAYEQYV. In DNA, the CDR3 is TGTGCCAGCAGCTTAATTGGCGGGGCGGCCTACGAGCAGTACGTC.

CDR3 in amino acids: CASSSGTGVSPLHF. CDR3 bases: TGTGCCAGCAGTTCCGGGACAGGGGTTTCACCCCTCCACTTT. The rearrangement joins TRBV6-5 to TRBJ1-6; 10 bases align to TRBD1. Trimming took 4 bases from V and 9 from J; bases not matched to a gene: 3. CDR1 MNHEY and CDR2 SVGAGI come from the germline V gene. This CDR3 has 14 residues.

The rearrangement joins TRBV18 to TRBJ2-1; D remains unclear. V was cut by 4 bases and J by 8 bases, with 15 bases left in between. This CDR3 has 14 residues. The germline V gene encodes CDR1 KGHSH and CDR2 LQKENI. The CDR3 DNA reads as TGTGCCAGCTCACGTCTAGTATCTGGCGATGAGCAGTTCTTC. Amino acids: CASSRLVSGDEQFF.

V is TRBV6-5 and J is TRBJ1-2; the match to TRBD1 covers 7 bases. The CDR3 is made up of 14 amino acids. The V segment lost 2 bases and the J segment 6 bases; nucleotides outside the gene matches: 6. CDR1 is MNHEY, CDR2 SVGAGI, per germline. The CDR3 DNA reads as TGTGCCAGCAGTTACGGGCCTCAGGGGGATGGCTACACCTTC. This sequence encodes CASSYGPQGDGYTF.

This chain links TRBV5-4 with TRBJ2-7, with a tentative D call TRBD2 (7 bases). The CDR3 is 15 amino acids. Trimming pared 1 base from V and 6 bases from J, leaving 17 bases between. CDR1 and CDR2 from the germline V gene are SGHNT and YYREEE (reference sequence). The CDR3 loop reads CASSLFSGLGGEQYV. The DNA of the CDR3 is TGTGCCAGCAGCTTGTTTAGCGGACTAGGGGGCGAGCAGTACGTC.

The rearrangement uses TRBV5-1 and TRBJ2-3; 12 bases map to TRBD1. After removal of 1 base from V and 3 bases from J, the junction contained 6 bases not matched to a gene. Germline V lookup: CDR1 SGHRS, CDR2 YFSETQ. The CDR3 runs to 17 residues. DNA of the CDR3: TGCGCCAGCAGCTTGAGAGCGGGACAGGGGGCGACAGATACGCAGTATTTT. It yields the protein CASSLRAGQGATDTQYF.

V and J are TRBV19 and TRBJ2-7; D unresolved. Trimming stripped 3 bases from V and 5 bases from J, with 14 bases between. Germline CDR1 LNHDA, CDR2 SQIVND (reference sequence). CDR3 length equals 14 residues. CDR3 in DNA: TGTGCCAGTAGTATGACGGCTAGAAGCGACGAGCAGTACTTC. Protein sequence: CASSMTARSDEQYF.

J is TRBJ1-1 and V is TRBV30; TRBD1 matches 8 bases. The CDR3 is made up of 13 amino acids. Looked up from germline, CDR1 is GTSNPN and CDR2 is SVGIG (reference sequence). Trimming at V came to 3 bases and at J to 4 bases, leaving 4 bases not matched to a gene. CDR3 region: CAWSNTGGTEAFF. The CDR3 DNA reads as TGTGCCTGGAGCAATACAGGGGGCACTGAAGCTTTCTTT.

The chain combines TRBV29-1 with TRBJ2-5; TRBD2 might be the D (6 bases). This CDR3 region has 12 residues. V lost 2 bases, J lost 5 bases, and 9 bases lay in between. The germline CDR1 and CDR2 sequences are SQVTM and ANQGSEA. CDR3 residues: CSVEPGRETQYF. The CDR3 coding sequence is TGCAGCGTTGAACCGGGGAGGGAGACCCAGTACTTC.

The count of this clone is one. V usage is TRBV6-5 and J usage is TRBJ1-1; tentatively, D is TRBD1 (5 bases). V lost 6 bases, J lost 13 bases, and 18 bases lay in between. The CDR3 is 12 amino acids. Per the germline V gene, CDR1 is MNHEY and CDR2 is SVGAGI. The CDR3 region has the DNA TGTGCCAGCAGACCCGACCCAGTACAGGTTTTCTTT. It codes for CASRPDPVQVFF.

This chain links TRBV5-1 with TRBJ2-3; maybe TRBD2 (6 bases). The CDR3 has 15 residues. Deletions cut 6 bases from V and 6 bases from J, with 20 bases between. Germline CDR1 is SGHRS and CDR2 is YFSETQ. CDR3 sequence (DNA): TGCGCCAGCACCGGGGCCCCGGGAGTAATGGATACGCAGTATTTT. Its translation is CASTGAPGVMDTQYF.

The CDR3, as DNA: TGTGCCAGCAGCTCTCCCGGACTGTCCAGCAATCAGCCCCAGCATTTT. The encoded protein is CASSSPGLSSNQPQHF. This chain connects TRBV7-9 to TRBJ1-5, with D uncertain. The CDR3 covers 16 residues. Germline-derived CDR1 and CDR2 are SEHNR and FQNEAQ (reference sequence). With 4 bases removed from V and 1 base from J, the gap between germline ends came to 14 bases.

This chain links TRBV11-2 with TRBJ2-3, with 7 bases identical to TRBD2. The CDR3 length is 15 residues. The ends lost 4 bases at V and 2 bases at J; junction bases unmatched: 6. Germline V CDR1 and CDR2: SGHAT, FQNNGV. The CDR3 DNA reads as TGTGCCAGCAGCTCACAGCGGGGAAACACAGATACGCAGTATTTT. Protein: CASSSQRGNTDTQYF.

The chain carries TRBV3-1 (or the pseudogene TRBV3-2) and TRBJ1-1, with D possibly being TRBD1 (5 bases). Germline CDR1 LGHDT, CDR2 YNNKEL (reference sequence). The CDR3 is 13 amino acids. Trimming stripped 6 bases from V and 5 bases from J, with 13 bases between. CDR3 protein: CASSDQGSTEAFF. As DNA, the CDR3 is TGTGCCAGCAGTGATCAGGGCAGTACTGAAGCTTTCTTT.

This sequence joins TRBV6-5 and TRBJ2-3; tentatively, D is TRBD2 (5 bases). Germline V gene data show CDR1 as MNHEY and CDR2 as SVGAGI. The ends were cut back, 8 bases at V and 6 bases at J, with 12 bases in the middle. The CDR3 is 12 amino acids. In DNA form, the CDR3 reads TGTGCCAGCCAAGCTAGGGAGGATACGCAGTATTTT. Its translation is CASQAREDTQYF.

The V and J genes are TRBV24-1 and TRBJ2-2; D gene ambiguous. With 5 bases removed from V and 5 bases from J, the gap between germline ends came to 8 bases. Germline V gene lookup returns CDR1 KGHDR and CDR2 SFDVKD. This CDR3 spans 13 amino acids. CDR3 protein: CATSGSGTGELFF. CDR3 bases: TGTGCCACCAGTGGGTCCGGGACCGGGGAGCTGTTTTTT.

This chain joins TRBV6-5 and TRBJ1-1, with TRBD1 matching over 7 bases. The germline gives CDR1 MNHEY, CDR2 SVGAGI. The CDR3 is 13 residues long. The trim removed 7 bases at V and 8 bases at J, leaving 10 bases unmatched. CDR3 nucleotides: TGTGCCAGCAAGGATGGGACAGCTCCAGAAGCTTTCTTT. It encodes CASKDGTAPEAFF.

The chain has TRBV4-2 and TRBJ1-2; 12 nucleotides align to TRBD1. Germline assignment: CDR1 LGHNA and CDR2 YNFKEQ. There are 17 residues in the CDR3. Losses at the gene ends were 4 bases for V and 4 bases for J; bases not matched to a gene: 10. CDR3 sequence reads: CASSRPSGQGAPYGYTF. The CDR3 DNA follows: TGTGCCAGCAGCCGGCCCTCGGGACAGGGGGCGCCCTATGGCTACACCTTC.

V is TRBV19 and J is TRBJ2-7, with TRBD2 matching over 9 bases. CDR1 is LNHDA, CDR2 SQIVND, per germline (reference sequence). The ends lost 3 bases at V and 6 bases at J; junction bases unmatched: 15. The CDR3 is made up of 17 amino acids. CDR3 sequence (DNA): TGTGCCAGTAGTATGGAGATAGCGGGGGCCTCCTTCGCCGAGCAGTACTTC. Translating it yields CASSMEIAGASFAEQYF. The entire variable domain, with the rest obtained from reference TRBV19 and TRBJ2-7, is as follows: DGGITQSPKYLFRKEGQNVTLSCEQNLNHDAMYWYRQDPGQGLRLIYYSQIVNDFQKGDIAEGYSVSREKKESFPLTVTSAQKNPTAFYLCASSMEIAGASFAEQYFGPGTRLTVT.

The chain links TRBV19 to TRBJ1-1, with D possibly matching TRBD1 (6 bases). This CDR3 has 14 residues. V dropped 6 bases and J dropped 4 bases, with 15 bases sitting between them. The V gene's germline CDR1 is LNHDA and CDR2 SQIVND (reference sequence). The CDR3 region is CASSIYREGTEAFF. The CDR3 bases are TGTGCCAGTAGCATATACAGGGAAGGCACTGAAGCTTTCTTT. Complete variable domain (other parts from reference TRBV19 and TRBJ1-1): DGGITQSPKYLFRKEGQNVTLSCEQNLNHDAMYWYRQDPGQGLRLIYYSQIVNDFQKGDIAEGYSVSREKKESFPLTVTSAQKNPTAFYLCASSIYREGTEAFFGQGTRLTVV.

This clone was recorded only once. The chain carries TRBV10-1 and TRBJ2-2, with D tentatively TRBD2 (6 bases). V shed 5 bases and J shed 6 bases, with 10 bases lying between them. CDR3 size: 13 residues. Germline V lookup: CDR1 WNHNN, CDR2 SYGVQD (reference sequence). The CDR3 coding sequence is TGCGCCAGCAGTCGGGACTCTTCCGGGGAGCTGTTTTTT. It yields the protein CASSRDSSGELFF.

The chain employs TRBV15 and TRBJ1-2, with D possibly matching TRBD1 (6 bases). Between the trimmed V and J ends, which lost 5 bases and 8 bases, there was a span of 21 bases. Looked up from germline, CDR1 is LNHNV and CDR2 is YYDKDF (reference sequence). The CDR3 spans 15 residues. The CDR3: CATSGLGMGAGGYTF. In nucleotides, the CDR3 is TGTGCCACCAGCGGTCTAGGGATGGGGGCTGGAGGCTACACCTTC.

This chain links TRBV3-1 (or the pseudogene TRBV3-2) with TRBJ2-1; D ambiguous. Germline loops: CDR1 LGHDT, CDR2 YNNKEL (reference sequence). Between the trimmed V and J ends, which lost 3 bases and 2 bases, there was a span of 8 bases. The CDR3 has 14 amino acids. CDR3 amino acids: CASSQGPTYNEQFF. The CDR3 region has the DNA TGTGCCAGCAGCCAGGGCCCTACCTACAATGAGCAGTTCTTC.

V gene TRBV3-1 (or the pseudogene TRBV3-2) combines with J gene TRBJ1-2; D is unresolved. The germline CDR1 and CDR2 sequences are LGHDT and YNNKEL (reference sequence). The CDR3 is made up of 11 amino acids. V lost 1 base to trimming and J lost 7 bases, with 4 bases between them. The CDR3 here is CASSQGGGYTF. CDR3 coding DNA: TGTGCCAGCAGCCAAGGCGGTGGCTACACCTTC.

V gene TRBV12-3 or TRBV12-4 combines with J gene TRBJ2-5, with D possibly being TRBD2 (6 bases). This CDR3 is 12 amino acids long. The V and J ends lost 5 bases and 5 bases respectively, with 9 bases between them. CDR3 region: CASSTSGETQYF. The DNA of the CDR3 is TGTGCCAGCAGTACCAGCGGGGAGACCCAGTACTTC.